The TCR beta chain under discussion was sequenced for a study of blood T cells in healthy people across ages. V shed 4 bases and J shed 2 bases, with 5 bases lying between them. CDR1 and CDR2 from the germline V gene are SQVTM and ANQGSEA. CDR3 length equals 12 residues. The authors ran a second PCR of roughly 6 to 11 cycles using a sample-barcoded 5' primer and a J-beta primer mix. TCRdb reanalysed the 5' RACE reads using MiXCR and keeps one entry per CDR3 protein. The repertoire consists of about 1.4 million distinct CDR3 sequences, with 59% occurring once and the leading ten covering about 6.3%. The TCR sequence derives from a man aged 18 to 30 in good health. The V gene is TRBV29-1, the J gene TRBJ2-2; no definite D call. The source material was blood. The CDR3 DNA reads as TGCAGCGTTGCCCGAAACACCGGGGAGCTGTTTTTT. This codes for CSVARNTGELFF.